This T cell receptor beta chain came from a study of early T cells in non-severe SARS-CoV-2 infection. Across the whole study: With bulk RNA from unsorted whole blood as input, sequencing yielded unpaired chains.

The V gene lost 4 bases and the J gene lost 1 base, with 4 bases spanning the gap. CDR3 length: 12 residues. In germline, CDR1 is SGHTA, CDR2 FQGNSA. The study, taken as a whole, reports: Anti-spike CD8 specificities were favored by VDJdb matching, whose results missed private and CD4 specificities.

Worth noting for this clonotype: Its antigen is unknown.

Unique molecular identifiers were added to individual cDNA molecules. Each CDR3 protein gets one entry after TCRdb re-called the 5' RACE reads with MiXCR. The sample shows about 67,000 distinct CDR3 sequences, around a tenth of them seen only once. The sequence was collected from an adult who was a healthcare worker with PCR-confirmed SARS-CoV-2 infection or an uninfected control (not recorded which). This chain links TRBV7-2 with TRBJ1-1; no clear D gene. Sequences were obtained from whole blood. The CDR3, as DNA: TGTGCCAGCAGCTCCAGGAACACTGAAGCTTTCTTT. This gives the protein CASSSRNTEAFF.